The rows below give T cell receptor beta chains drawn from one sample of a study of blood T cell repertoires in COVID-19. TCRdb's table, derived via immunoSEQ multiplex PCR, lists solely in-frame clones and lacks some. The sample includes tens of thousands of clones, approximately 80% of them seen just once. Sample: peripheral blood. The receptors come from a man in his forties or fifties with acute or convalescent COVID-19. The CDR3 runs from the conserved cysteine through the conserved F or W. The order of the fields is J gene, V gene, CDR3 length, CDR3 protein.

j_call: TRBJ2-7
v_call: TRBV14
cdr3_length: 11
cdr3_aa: CASSDYYEQYF

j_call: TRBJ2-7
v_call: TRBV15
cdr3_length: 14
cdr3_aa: CATSRDVRGREQYF

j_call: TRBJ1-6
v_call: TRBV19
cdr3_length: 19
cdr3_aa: CASSTGLTGGGSYNSPLHF

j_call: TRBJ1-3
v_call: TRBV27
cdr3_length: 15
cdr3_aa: CASGKQGSVGNTIYF

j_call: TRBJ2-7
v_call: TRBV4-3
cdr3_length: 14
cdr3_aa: CASSPGQGSLEQYF

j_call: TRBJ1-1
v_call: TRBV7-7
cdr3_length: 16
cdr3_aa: CASSLGADTLNTEAFF

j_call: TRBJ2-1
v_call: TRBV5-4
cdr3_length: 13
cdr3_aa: CASSLILQNEQFF

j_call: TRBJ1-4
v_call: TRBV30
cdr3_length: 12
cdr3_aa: CAWSYSGGKLFF

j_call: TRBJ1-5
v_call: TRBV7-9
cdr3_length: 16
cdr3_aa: CASSHSNQGNNQPQHF

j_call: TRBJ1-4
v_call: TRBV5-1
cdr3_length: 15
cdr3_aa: CASSLWGTANEKLFF

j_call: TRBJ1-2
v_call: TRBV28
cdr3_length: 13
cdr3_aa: CASSFGQNYGYTF

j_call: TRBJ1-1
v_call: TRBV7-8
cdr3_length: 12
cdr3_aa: CASSLARSEAFF

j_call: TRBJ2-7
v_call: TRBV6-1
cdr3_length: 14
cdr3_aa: CASSETTRVGEQYF

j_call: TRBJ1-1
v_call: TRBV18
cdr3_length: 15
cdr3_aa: CASSPMQGVDKKAFF

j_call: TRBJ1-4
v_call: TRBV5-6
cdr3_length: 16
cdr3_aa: CASSFGRGPIDEKLFF

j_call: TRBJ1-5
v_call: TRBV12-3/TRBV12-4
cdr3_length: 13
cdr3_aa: CASSPSSNQPQHF

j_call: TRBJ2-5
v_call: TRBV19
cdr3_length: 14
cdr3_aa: CASKRGRADGTQYF

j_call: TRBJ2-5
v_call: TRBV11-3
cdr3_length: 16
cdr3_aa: CASSLGRTSGKETQYF

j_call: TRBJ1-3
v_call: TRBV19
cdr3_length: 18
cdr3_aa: CASSRDRPFPSAGNTIYF

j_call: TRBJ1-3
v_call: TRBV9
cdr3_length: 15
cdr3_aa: CASSVEPGQRNTIYF

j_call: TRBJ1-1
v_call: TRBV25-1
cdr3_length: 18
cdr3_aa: CASSEFVGTGATNTEAFF

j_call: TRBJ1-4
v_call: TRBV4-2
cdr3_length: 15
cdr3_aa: CASSRPGQANEKLFF

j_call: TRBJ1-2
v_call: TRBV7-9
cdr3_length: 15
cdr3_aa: CASSPAGEENYGYTF

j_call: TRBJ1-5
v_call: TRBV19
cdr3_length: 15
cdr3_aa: CASSRDRGGRQPQHF

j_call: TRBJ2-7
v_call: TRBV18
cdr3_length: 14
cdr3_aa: CASSARDREHEQYF

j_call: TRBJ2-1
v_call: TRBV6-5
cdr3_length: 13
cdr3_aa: CASGALLGGEQFF

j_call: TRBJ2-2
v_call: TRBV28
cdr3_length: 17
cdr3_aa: CASSPIQGAQNTGELFF

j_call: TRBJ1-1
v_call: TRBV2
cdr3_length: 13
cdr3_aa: CASNQGIGTEAFF

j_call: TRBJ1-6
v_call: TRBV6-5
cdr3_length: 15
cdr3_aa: CASSYRTALNSPLHF

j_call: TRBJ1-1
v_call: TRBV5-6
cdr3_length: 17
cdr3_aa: CASSRPGQLIMNTEAFF

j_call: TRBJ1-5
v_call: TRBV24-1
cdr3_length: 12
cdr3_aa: CATSPFHQPQHF

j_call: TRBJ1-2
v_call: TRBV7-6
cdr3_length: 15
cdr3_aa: CASSLAEGQGHGYTF